A selection of T cell receptor beta chains follows, all from one sample in a study of CD8 T cells in Susac syndrome. TCRdb re-derived calls from the immunoSEQ multiplex PCR reads in MiXCR, one entry per CDR3 protein. The sample includes 180,000 or so distinct CDR3 sequences, around 94% seen only once; the top ten take over 0.12%. The sequenced sample was CD4+ T cells from PBMCs. These receptors all come from a human donor in good health. CDR3s leave out the opening cysteine and the closing phenylalanine or tryptophan. Expanded clones are given a class, and other clones once, few, many or no size at all.

>TRBJ1-5|TRBV20-1|-
SAIARGSNQPQH
>TRBJ1-5|TRBV20-1|-
SALQVSNQPQH
>TRBJ2-2|TRBV5-4|-
ASSRLGRTGELF
>TRBJ2-3|TRBV7-9|-
ASSSMGLAGEKTTQY
>TRBJ2-7|TRBV27|once
ASRPTGGFEQY
>TRBJ1-4|TRBV7-9|-
ASSSPGKTNEKLF
>TRBJ1-1|TRBV30|once
AWITGMNTEAF
>TRBJ1-5|TRBV15|-
ATSRAPPQPQH
>TRBJ2-7|TRBV15|-
ATSRDWDRNSYEQY
>TRBJ2-3|TRBV29-1|-
SVSKGDTDTQY
>TRBJ2-6|TRBV20-1|-
SASDSGANVLT
>TRBJ1-1|TRBV7-9|-
ASSQGTQNTEAF
>TRBJ1-2|TRBV28|-
ASSLSAGSNYGYT
>TRBJ2-1|TRBV10-3|-
AISESSGGSQF